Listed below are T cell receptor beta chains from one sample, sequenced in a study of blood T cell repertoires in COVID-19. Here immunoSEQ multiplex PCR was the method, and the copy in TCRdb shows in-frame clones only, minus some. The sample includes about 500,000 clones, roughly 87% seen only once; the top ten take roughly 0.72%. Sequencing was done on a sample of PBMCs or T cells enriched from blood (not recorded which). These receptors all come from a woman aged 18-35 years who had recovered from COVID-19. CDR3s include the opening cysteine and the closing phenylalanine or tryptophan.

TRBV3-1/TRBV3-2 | CASSQMASGETQYF
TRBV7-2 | CASSADRDTEAFF
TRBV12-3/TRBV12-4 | CASRSLTAGEQYF
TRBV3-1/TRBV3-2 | CASSQGSRGGFLSYTF
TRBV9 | CASSVTDSGNTIYF
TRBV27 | CASSLSGRGSYGYTF
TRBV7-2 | CASSLRSTSYEQYF
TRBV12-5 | CASGTGNQPQHF
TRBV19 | CASRTGGYNSPLHF
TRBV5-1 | CASSRPGTGDTEAFF
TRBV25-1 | CASSEASGGASYNEQFF
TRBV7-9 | CASSLAGQGKFF
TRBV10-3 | CAIREGQGGYGYTF
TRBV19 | CASSMRDSRTDTQYF
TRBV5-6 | CASSLRKVSSGNTIYF
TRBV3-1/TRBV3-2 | CASSRPGTGTGELFF
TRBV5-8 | CASSLVSADTQYF
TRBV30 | CAWGTGMGGYTF
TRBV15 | CATSRELEGYGYTF
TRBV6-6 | CASSVPPDSSYEQYF
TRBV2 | CASSEARGQSNQPQHF
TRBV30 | CAWSNGRRVAEAFF
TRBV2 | CASSGDRAGNSPLHF
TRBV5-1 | CASNPSGGSTDTQYF
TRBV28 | CASRDRGGTEAFF
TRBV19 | CASSKGWEWEQYF
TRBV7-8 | CASSLRQGNSPLHF
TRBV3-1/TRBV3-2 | CASSQMGLQETQYF
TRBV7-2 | CASSPEPTDTQYF
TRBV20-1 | CSASRGLQGADEQYF
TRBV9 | CASSEGGDLHPDQPQHF
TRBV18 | CASAQSTGHGYEQYF
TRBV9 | CASSVTPGRGAHTGELFF
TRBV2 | CASMVEASSSYNEQFF
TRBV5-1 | CASSRTLQGNSPLHF
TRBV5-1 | CASSLRQDGETQYF
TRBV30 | CAWRGTAMNTEAFF
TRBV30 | CASVRGNEQYF
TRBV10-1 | CATKFSGDTEAFF